These T cell receptor beta chains were read from a single sample in a study of cytomegalovirus exposure and HLA in healthy donors. Here immunoSEQ multiplex PCR was the method, and the copy in TCRdb shows in-frame clones only, minus some. This sample lists some 76,000 clones; its ten largest clones have 2.4%. Material: PBMCs. Receptor source: a female donor in good health and CMV-seropositive. Each CDR3 is given with its conserved first and last residue. The D gene is left open where the match is weak. Some rows mark clone size as missing; the rest say once, few, many or name a class of expanded clone.

V gene,J gene,D gene,clone size,CDR3 DNA,CDR3 protein
TRBV28,TRBJ1-1,.,.,TGTGCCAGCAGAAGCAAGTCAGGGCCCATGAACACTGAAGCTTTCTTT,CASRSKSGPMNTEAFF
TRBV28,TRBJ1-1,.,.,TGTGCCAGCAGTTTCACGACAGCCATTCAAGCTTTCTTT,CASSFTTAIQAFF
TRBV6-5,TRBJ1-1,TRBD1,.,TGTGCCAGCAGTGCAAGGACAGGGACCACTGAAGCTTTCTTT,CASSARTGTTEAFF
TRBV28,TRBJ1-1,TRBD1,.,TGTGCCAGCAGTTTAGACGGGACAGGGTCTCGGACGGCTTTCTTT,CASSLDGTGSRTAFF
TRBV7-2,TRBJ2-3,TRBD2,.,TGTGCCAGCAGCCCAGGACTAGCGGGGAGCACAGATACGCAGTATTTT,CASSPGLAGSTDTQYF
TRBV6-5,TRBJ2-7,TRBD2,.,TGTGCCAGCAGGGACGGGACTAGCGGGATGAACGAGCAGTACTTC,CASRDGTSGMNEQYF
TRBV6-5,TRBJ2-3,TRBD2,.,TGTGCCAGCAGCCCCGGGACTAGCGGCACAGATACGCAGTATTTT,CASSPGTSGTDTQYF
TRBV5-6,TRBJ1-5,.,.,TGTGCCAGCAGCTTGGAGAGAAACAATCAGCCCCAGCATTTT,CASSLERNNQPQHF
TRBV10-1,TRBJ2-5,.,.,TGCGCCAGCAGCAAATTTACGAGCCAAGAGACCCAGTACTTC,CASSKFTSQETQYF
TRBV2,TRBJ1-3,TRBD1,medium-sized,TGTGCCAGCAGGAAGACAGGGGGAACTGCTGGAAACACCATATATTTT,CASRKTGGTAGNTIYF
TRBV6-5,TRBJ2-5,.,.,TGTGCCAGCAGGCCGGACAGAAGGGGGCAAGAGACCCAGTACTTC,CASRPDRRGQETQYF
TRBV29-1,TRBJ1-2,.,.,TGCAGCGTTTCCGGAACACGGGGGAACTATGGCTACACCTTC,CSVSGTRGNYGYTF
TRBV5-4,TRBJ1-2,.,.,TGTGCCAGCAGCTTGGAAGGGGGTCACTATGGCTACACCTTC,CASSLEGGHYGYTF
TRBV28,TRBJ1-1,.,.,TGTGCCAGCAGCCGCCCAGGGGTTGGCACTGAAGCTTTCTTT,CASSRPGVGTEAFF
TRBV7-9,TRBJ2-1,TRBD2,.,TGTGCCAGCAGAATCAAGAACGGACTAGCGGGGGGTTTAGATAATGAGCAGTTCTTC,CASRIKNGLAGGLDNEQFF
TRBV4-3,TRBJ1-1,.,.,TGCGCCAGCAGCCAAGTAGTGAGACTCAACTCAGATCACTTT,CASSQVVRLNSDHF
TRBV7-2,TRBJ2-3,TRBD2,.,TGTGCCAGCAGCCCGGGGACTAGCGGGGGAGGCACAGATACGCAGTATTTT,CASSPGTSGGGTDTQYF
TRBV7-3,TRBJ1-1,.,.,TGTGCCAGCAGCTTAACCCTCTACACTGAAGCTTTCTTT,CASSLTLYTEAFF
TRBV18,TRBJ2-1,.,.,TGTGCCAGCTCACCCTCAACAGACTACAATGAGCAGTTCTTC,CASSPSTDYNEQFF
TRBV28,TRBJ2-5,TRBD1,.,TGTGCCAGCAGAACAGGGGTCAAAGAGACCCAGTACTTC,CASRTGVKETQYF
TRBV6-5,TRBJ1-5,TRBD1,.,TGTGCCAGCAGGAGGACAGGGAATAGCAATCAGCCCCAGCATTTT,CASRRTGNSNQPQHF
TRBV9,TRBJ2-7,.,.,TGTGCCAGCAGCACGGACTCCACACCCTCTGAGCAGTACTTC,CASSTDSTPSEQYF
TRBV6-1,TRBJ1-1,TRBD1,.,TGTGCCAGCGACCCCGGGCAGGGGGCGGGCACTGAAGCTTTCTTT,CASDPGQGAGTEAFF
TRBV28,TRBJ2-5,.,.,TGTGCCAGCAGTAACGCAGGGGTCCGGGAGACCCAGTACTTC,CASSNAGVRETQYF
TRBV4-2,TRBJ1-1,.,.,TGTGCCAGCAGCCAAGATGTGGGCGGGGGGGCGGCGAACACTGAAGCTTTCTTT,CASSQDVGGGAANTEAFF
TRBV4-2,TRBJ1-1,TRBD1,.,TGTGCCAGCAGTCCCGGGACAGAGAACACTGAAGCTTTCTTT,CASSPGTENTEAFF
TRBV7-2,TRBJ2-7,TRBD1,.,TGTGCCATCCGGACAGGCCCCTACGAGCAGTACTTC,CAIRTGPYEQYF
TRBV5-6,TRBJ2-3,TRBD1,.,TGTGCCAGCAGCTCCGGACAGGCGCAGTATTTT,CASSSGQAQYF